This T cell receptor (beta chain) was profiled in a study of blood T cell repertoires in COVID-19. Germline CDR1 reads SGHRS; CDR2 reads YFSETQ. After removal of 4 bases from V and 8 bases from J, the junction contained 9 bases not matched to a gene. The CDR3 runs 15 residues. TCRdb keeps only in-frame clones here, not all; method: immunoSEQ multiplex PCR. The sample has 400,000 to 550,000 clones, around 89% seen once. The chain uses TRBV5-1 and TRBJ1-4; 9 nucleotides align to TRBD1. This sequence was found in a woman under 40 with acute or convalescent COVID-19. The specimen sequenced was peripheral blood. CDR3 region: CASSRTGGMREKLFF. The CDR3 nucleotides are TGCGCCAGCAGCCGTACAGGGGGCATGAGGGAAAAACTGTTTTTT.